The 5 T cell receptor beta chains in this list originate from one sample, sequenced in a study of human T cells and chemical hapten exposure. TCRdb passed the RACE reads through MiXCR, listing each CDR3 protein once. Of nearly 95,000 distinct CDR3 sequences listed, 11% were seen once; the top ten hold 2.2%. Specified time point: patch test 2, 6 weeks after DPC sensitization. The treatment was: therapeutic diphenylcyclopropenone sensitization with weekly scalp DPC. The sample was whole blood, taken in connection with sensitization to the hapten diphenylcyclopropenone (DPC). Source of these receptors: a man aged 35 to 55 with alopecia areata. Some clones in this sample may be carry-over from other donors' samples.

The chain links TRBV25-1 to TRBJ2-1, with a weak D call TRBD2 (5 bases). The CDR3 totals 16 residues. V dropped 2 bases and J dropped 3 bases, with 14 bases sitting between them. CDR1 is MGHDK and CDR2 is SYGVNS in the germline V gene. CDR3 nucleotides: TGTGCCAGCAGTGAACTATCGAGCGGAAACTACAATGAGCAGTTCTTC. Encoded protein: CASSELSSGNYNEQFF.

This clonotype turned up a few times. The rearrangement joins TRBV24-1 to TRBJ2-3; 9 bases fit TRBD1. The trim removed 7 bases at V and 3 bases at J, leaving 10 bases unmatched. The V gene's germline CDR1 is KGHDR and CDR2 SFDVKD. The CDR3 has 16 residues. CDR3 loop: CATRDRGLSPTDTQYF. CDR3 coding DNA: TGTGCCACCAGGGACAGGGGTCTAAGTCCTACAGATACGCAGTATTTT.

In this sample, this clonotype turned up many times. The chain employs TRBV29-1 and TRBJ1-2; 8 bases agree with TRBD1. Germline loops: CDR1 SQVTM, CDR2 ANQGSEA. J gave up 3 bases and V 7 bases, and 7 bases lay outside the gene matches. The CDR3 is made up of 13 amino acids. The CDR3 protein is CSGGQGRHYGYTF. CDR3 DNA: TGCAGCGGTGGACAGGGACGCCACTATGGCTACACCTTC.

The chain uses TRBV12-3 or TRBV12-4 and TRBJ2-1, with D uncertain. The CDR3 sequence is 14 residues long. V was shortened by 3 bases and J by 2 bases, with 8 bases between the two germline ends. The CDR3 nucleotides are TGTGCCAGCAGTTTTCCTGGGCCCTACAATGAGCAGTTCTTC. As protein: CASSFPGPYNEQFF.

V is TRBV9 and J is TRBJ2-5; TRBD2 is a possible D gene (5 bases). Germline CDR1 and CDR2: SGDLS and YYNGEE. With 0 bases removed from V and 3 bases from J, the gap between germline ends came to 6 bases. This CDR3 region has 13 residues. The CDR3 DNA sequence: TGTGCCAGCAGCGTAGAGGGAGAAGAGACCCAGTACTTC. Its translation is CASSVEGEETQYF.